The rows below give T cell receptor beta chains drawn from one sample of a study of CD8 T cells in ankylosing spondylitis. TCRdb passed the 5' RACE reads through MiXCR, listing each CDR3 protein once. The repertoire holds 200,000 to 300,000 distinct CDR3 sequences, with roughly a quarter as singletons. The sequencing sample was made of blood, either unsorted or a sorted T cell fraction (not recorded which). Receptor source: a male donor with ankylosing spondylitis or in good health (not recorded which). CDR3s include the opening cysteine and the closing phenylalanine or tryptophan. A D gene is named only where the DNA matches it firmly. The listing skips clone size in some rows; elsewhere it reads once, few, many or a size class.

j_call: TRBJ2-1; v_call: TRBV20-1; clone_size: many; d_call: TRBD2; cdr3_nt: TGCAGTACTAGCGGGGGGGCGGAAGGCCTGGGAAATGAGCAGTTCTTC; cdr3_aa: CSTSGGAEGLGNEQFF
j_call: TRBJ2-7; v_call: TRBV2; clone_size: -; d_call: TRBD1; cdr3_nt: TGTGCCAGCACCGACCTTGGACAGGGGAGTTACGAGCAGTACTTC; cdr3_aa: CASTDLGQGSYEQYF
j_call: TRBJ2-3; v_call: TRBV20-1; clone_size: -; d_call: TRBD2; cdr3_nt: TGCAGTGCTAGGGCGGGCGGGGGAGTAGATACGCAGTATTTT; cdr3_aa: CSARAGGGVDTQYF
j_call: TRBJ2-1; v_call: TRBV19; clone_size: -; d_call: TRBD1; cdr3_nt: TGTGCCAGTACCCAACCCCCCCCCGACAGGGGGTTGGTGAATGAGCAGTTCTTC; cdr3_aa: CASTQPPPDRGLVNEQFF
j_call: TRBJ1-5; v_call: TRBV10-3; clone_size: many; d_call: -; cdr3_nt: TGTGCCATCAGTGAGTCGACCGTGTCGACCCAGCATTTT; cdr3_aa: CAISESTVSTQHF
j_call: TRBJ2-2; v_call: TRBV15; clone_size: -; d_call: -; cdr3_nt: TGTGCCACCAGTGGCATACTAACCGGGGAGCTGTTTTTT; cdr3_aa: CATSGILTGELFF
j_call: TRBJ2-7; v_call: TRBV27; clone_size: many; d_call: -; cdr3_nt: TGTGCCAGCAGTGGACGGGGTACCAGCTACGAGCAGTACTTC; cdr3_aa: CASSGRGTSYEQYF
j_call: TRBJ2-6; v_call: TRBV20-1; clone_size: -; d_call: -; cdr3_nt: TGCAGTGCCCTGATGGGGGGGGCCAACGTCCTGACTTTC; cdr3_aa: CSALMGGANVLTF
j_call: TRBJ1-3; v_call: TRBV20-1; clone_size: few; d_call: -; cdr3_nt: TGCAGTGCTAGAGATGTACAGAGTCTTGGAAACACCATATATTTT; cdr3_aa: CSARDVQSLGNTIYF
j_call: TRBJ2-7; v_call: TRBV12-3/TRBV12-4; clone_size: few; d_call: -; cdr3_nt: TGTGCCAGCAGCAAGATAACGGGCGAGCAGTACTTC; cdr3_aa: CASSKITGEQYF